One and the same sample provided the 9 T cell receptor beta chains below, sequenced in a study of blood T cell repertoires in COVID-19. Sequencing was performed with immunoSEQ multiplex PCR; in TCRdb, only in-frame clones are kept and a portion is missing. Of 300,000 to 350,000 clones in the sample, almost 90% were seen once. Material for sequencing was PBMCs or T cells enriched from blood (not recorded which). The receptors come from a woman younger than 45 who had been exposed to COVID-19.

The table lists this clone with a count of one. For the CDR3, the DNA is TGCGCCAGCAGCTTGGAGGGGACAGGGGTCTGGGTCACTGAAGCTTTCTTT. Translated, it gives CASSLEGTGVWVTEAFF. V is TRBV5-1 and J is TRBJ1-1, with TRBD1 matching over 10 bases. This CDR3 comprises 17 residues. Germline assignment: CDR1 SGHRS and CDR2 YFSETQ. The trim removed 0 bases at V and 4 bases at J, leaving 9 bases unmatched. Drawing the rest from reference TRBV5-1 and TRBJ1-1, the complete variable domain is KAGVTQTPRYLIKTRGQQVTLSCSPISGHRSVSWYQQTPGQGLQFLFEYFSETQRNKGNFPGRFSGRQFSNSRSEMNVSTLELGDSALYLCASSLEGTGVWVTEAFFGQGTRLTVV.

The CDR3 protein is CASSPRDSPIQETQYF. CDR3 in DNA: TGTGCCAGCTCACCCAGGGACAGCCCCATCCAAGAGACCCAGTACTTC. J is TRBJ2-5 and V is TRBV18; TRBD1 matches at 7 bases. This CDR3 has 16 amino acids. CDR1 and CDR2 (germline): KGHSH, LQKENI. Trimming at V came to 3 bases and at J to 1 base, leaving 8 bases not matched to a gene.

The chain recombines TRBV11-2 with TRBJ1-1; D gene unclear. The germline V gene has CDR1 SGHAT and CDR2 FQNNGV. Trimming removed 5 bases at V and 3 bases at J, with 16 bases between. The CDR3 is 15 amino acids. CDR3 DNA sequence: TGTGCCAGCAGCGAGAGAAGGAGTGTTTACACTGAAGCTTTCTTT. As protein: CASSERRSVYTEAFF. The variable domain in full, with the rest retrieved from reference TRBV11-2 and TRBJ1-1, is EAGVAQSPRYKIIEKRQSVAFWCNPISGHATLYWYQQILGQGPKLLIQFQNNGVVDDSQLPKDRFSAERLKGVDSTLKIQPAKLEDSAVYLCASSERRSVYTEAFFGQGTRLTVV.

J is TRBJ2-7 and V is TRBV5-4; TRBD2 matches at 9 bases. CDR3 length: 15 amino acids. J was trimmed by 0 bases and V by 4 bases; bases with no gene match: 5. From germline, CDR1 is SGHNT and CDR2 YYREEE (reference sequence). The CDR3 sequence: CASSKKRGDSYEQYF. The CDR3 DNA follows: TGTGCCAGCAGCAAAAAGCGGGGGGACTCCTACGAGCAGTACTTC.

The chain employs TRBV27 and TRBJ2-2, with 7 bases lining up with TRBD2. The CDR3 contains 15 residues. V was clipped by 2 bases and J by 5 bases; unmatched bases: 5. The germline V gene encodes CDR1 MNHEY and CDR2 SMNVEV (reference sequence). The CDR3 loop is CASSLAGVTTGELFF. As DNA, the CDR3 is TGTGCCAGCAGTTTAGCGGGAGTTACGACCGGGGAGCTGTTTTTT.

This clone was counted a few times. The chain combines TRBV19 with TRBJ1-3, with a possible D match to TRBD1 (5 bases). V was trimmed by 5 bases and J by 0 bases, leaving 11 bases between them. The CDR3 spans 15 residues. Germline V gene data show CDR1 as LNHDA and CDR2 as SQIVND (reference sequence). In DNA, the CDR3 is TGTGCCAGTAGTTTCACAGGAGCCTCTGGAAACACCATATATTTT. Its protein is CASSFTGASGNTIYF.

The chain uses TRBV3-1 (or the pseudogene TRBV3-2) and TRBJ2-7; TRBD1 matches 7 bases. J lost 4 bases, V lost 1 base, and 7 bases had no gene match. CDR1 is LGHDT, CDR2 YNNKEL, per germline (reference sequence). The CDR3 consists of 15 residues. Written as DNA, the CDR3 is TGTGCCAGCAGCCAAGTTATAGGCAGGGGGTACGAGCAGTACTTC. This codes for CASSQVIGRGYEQYF.

The CDR3 bases are TGTGCCAGTAGTATAGTAACAGGGGGGTCCTCTGGGGCCAACGTCCTGACTTTC. The encoded protein is CASSIVTGGSSGANVLTF. The V and J genes are TRBV19 and TRBJ2-6, with 8 bases that match TRBD1. CDR3 length: 18 amino acids. Germline trimming cut 1 base from V and 0 bases from J; bases unmatched to any gene: 5. CDR1 and CDR2 (germline): LNHDA, SQIVND (reference sequence).

This chain uses TRBV5-4 with TRBJ1-4; TRBD1 matches 12 bases. The CDR3 extends over 16 amino acids. The V and J ends lost 4 bases and 8 bases, in that order; junction bases with no gene match: 9. In germline, CDR1 is SGHNT, CDR2 YYREEE (reference sequence). The CDR3 nucleotides read TGTGCCAGCAGCGAGGGGACAGGGGGCGATCAAGAAAAACTGTTTTTT. Translated: CASSEGTGGDQEKLFF.